The clone carrying this T cell receptor (beta chain) was counted ten times or more. The antigen is undetermined. This CDR3 is 18 amino acids long. Germline V lookup: CDR1 LNHNV, CDR2 YYDKDF (reference sequence). Trimming at V came to 3 bases and at J to 0 bases, leaving 9 bases not matched to a gene. Specified time point: persistent/refractory GD, antithyroid drugs over 5 years with positive TRAb. The TCR library was made from RNA that had been extracted from PBMCs in TRIzol. The sample belongs to a study of regulatory T cells in long-lasting Graves disease. Study-wide results and caveats: With persistent disease, TRBV28, TRBJ1-2 and TRBJ2-5 were the favored segments. Persistent patients had a count of shared public clonotypes (2,741) that exceeded that of new patients (around 960).

Libraries of TCR beta came from iRepertoire HTBI primers plus Arm-PCR of CDR3 regions. TCRdb recomputed calls from the multiplex PCR reads with MiXCR, one row per CDR3 protein. The sample has more than 300,000 distinct CDR3 sequences, about 20% seen once. The receptor was isolated from a female donor with Graves disease. Sequences were derived from peripheral blood mononuclear cells (PBMCs), sampled when the disease was refractory, from a patient treated with antithyroid drugs. The rearrangement joins TRBV15 to TRBJ2-2; 8 positions match TRBD2. CDR3 in amino acids: CATSRLPFSGTNTGELFF. The CDR3 region has the DNA TGTGCCACCAGCAGGCTACCGTTTAGCGGGACGAACACCGGGGAGCTGTTTTTT. The full variable domain, in which reference TRBV15 and TRBJ2-2 provide the parts outside the CDR3, is DAMVIQNPRYQVTQFGKPVTLSCSQTLNHNVMYWYQQKSSQAPKLLFHYYDKDFNNEADTPDNFQSRRPNTSFCFLDIRSPGLGDTAMYLCATSRLPFSGTNTGELFFGEGSRLTVL.